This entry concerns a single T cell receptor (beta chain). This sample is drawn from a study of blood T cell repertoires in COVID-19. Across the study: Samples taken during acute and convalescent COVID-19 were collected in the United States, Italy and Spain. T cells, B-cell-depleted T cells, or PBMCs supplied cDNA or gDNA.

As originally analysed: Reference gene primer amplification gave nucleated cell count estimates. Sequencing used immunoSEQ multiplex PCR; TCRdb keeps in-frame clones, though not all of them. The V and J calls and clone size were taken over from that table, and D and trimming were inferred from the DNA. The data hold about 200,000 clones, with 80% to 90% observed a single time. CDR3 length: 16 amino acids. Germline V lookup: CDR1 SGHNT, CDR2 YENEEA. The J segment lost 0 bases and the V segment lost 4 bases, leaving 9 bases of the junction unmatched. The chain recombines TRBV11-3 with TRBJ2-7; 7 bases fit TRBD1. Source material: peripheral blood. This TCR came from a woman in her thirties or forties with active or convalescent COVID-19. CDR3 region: CASSSAGTVSSYEQYF. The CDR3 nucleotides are TGTGCCAGCAGCTCGGCCGGGACAGTTAGCTCCTACGAGCAGTACTTC.